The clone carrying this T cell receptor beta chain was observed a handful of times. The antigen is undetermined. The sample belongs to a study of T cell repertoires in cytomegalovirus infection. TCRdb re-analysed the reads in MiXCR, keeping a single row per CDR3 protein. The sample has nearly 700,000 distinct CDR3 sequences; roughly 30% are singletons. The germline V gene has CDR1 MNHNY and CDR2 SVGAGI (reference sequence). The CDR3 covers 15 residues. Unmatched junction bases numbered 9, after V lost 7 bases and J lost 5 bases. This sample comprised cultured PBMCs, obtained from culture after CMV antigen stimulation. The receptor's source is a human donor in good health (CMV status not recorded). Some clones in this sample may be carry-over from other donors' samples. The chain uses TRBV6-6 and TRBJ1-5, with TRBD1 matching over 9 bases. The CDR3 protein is CASNGQGKWDQPQHF. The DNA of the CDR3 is TGTGCCAGCAACGGACAGGGGAAGTGGGATCAGCCCCAGCATTTT.